Each of the 11 T cell receptor beta chains below was sequenced from the same sample in a study of cytomegalovirus exposure and HLA in healthy donors. TCRdb's copy holds only in-frame clones and misses some; the assay was immunoSEQ multiplex PCR. The sample lists 95,000 to 150,000 clones, roughly 94% occurring once. Sequenced sample: PBMCs. All receptors come from a woman aged 18-29 years in good health and CMV-seronegative.

With respect to this clone: The same CDR3 also results from other DNA sequences found in this sample. The chain joins TRBV9 to TRBJ1-1; D unresolved. Germline values: CDR1 SGDLS, CDR2 YYNGEE. This CDR3 is 13 amino acids long. Trimming took 0 bases from V and 0 from J, leaving 3 bases between them. The CDR3 protein is CASSVAVNTEAFF. The CDR3, as DNA: TGTGCCAGCAGCGTAGCAGTGAACACTGAAGCTTTCTTT.

The rearrangement joins TRBV19 to TRBJ1-2; 10 bases match TRBD1. The germline CDR1 and CDR2 sequences are LNHDA and SQIVND (reference sequence). The CDR3 has 13 residues. With 6 bases clipped from V and 8 bases from J, the junction kept 6 bases outside the gene matches. The CDR3 sequence is CASRTGGTEGYTF. The CDR3 nucleotides read TGTGCCAGTAGGACAGGGGGCACGGAAGGCTACACCTTC.

The genes are TRBV6-1 and TRBJ1-1; 11 bases fit TRBD1. This CDR3 has 14 amino acids. The V gene's germline CDR1 is MNHNS and CDR2 SASEGT. The J segment lost 4 bases and the V segment lost 6 bases, leaving 4 bases of the junction unmatched. The CDR3 DNA sequence: TGTGCCAGCAGGGCAGGGACAGGGGGCACTGAAGCTTTCTTT. This translates into CASRAGTGGTEAFF.

V usage is TRBV7-3 and J usage is TRBJ1-6; D ambiguous. CDR1 and CDR2 from the germline V gene are SGHTA and FQGTGA. This CDR3 has 13 residues. Trimming pared 0 bases from V and 8 bases from J, leaving 5 bases between. This CDR3 reads CASSLTADSPLHF. The CDR3 nucleotides read TGTGCCAGCAGCTTAACGGCAGATTCACCCCTCCACTTT.

The rearrangement links TRBV5-6 to TRBJ2-7; no reliable D call. Germline lookup yields CDR1 SGHDT and CDR2 YYEEEE. The V end lost 4 bases, the J end lost 3 bases, and 8 bases lay between the germline ends. This CDR3 is built from 12 residues. DNA of the CDR3: TGTGCCAGCAGCCTCGACAACTACGAGCAGTACTTC. It codes for CASSLDNYEQYF.

This sequence joins TRBV2 and TRBJ2-5, with TRBD2 as a possible D gene (6 bases). From germline, CDR1 is SNHLY and CDR2 FYNNEI. The CDR3 is 13 amino acids. V was cut by 4 bases and J by 12 bases, with 18 bases left in between. The CDR3 region is CASSGWRGPSEYF. The CDR3 nucleotides read TGTGCCAGCAGTGGTTGGCGGGGTCCCTCTGAGTACTTC.

V gene TRBV14 combines with J gene TRBJ1-6; TRBD1 aligns across 7 bases. V dropped 4 bases and J dropped 9; count of bases not matched to a gene: 6. This CDR3 is 14 amino acids long. Germline V gene data show CDR1 as SGHDN and CDR2 as FVKESK. The CDR3 bases are TGTGCCAGCAGCCTGACAGGGCTACGTTCACCCCTCCACTTT. Translated: CASSLTGLRSPLHF.

The chain has TRBV5-1 and TRBJ1-2; D perhaps matches TRBD1 (6 bases). From germline, CDR1 is SGHRS and CDR2 YFSETQ. CDR3 length: 12 residues. Trimming stripped 1 base from V and 8 bases from J, with 9 bases between. The DNA of the CDR3 is TGCGCCAGCAGCTTGCCAGGGGAAGGCTACACCTTC. Translation gives CASSLPGEGYTF.

This clone has a single count. The chain carries TRBV2 and TRBJ2-2, with D perhaps matching TRBD1 (6 bases). The CDR3 length is 15 residues. The V and J ends lost 2 bases and 4 bases respectively, with 11 bases between them. The V gene's germline CDR1 is SNHLY and CDR2 FYNNEI. The CDR3 DNA is TGTGCCAGCAGTGAAACCCAGGGGCCCACCGGGGAGCTGTTTTTT. Encoded protein: CASSETQGPTGELFF. The complete variable domain, with remaining parts taken from reference TRBV2 and TRBJ2-2, reads EPEVTQTPSHQVTQMGQEVILRCVPISNHLYFYWYRQILGQKVEFLVSFYNNEISEKSEIFDDQFSVERPDGSNFTLKIRSTKLEDSAMYFCASSETQGPTGELFFGEGSRLTVL.

This chain joins TRBV6-1 and TRBJ2-3; the match to TRBD2 covers 7 bases. Germline CDR1 MNHNS, CDR2 SASEGT. This CDR3 comprises 13 residues. J was trimmed by 6 bases and V by 8 bases; bases with no gene match: 8. In nucleotides, the CDR3 is TGTGCCAGCGGGAGGGGTCCGTCGGATACGCAGTATTTT. Encoded protein: CASGRGPSDTQYF.

The V call is TRBV15, the J call TRBJ2-3; the D is unclear. Per germline, CDR1 LNHNV and CDR2 YYDKDF (reference sequence). The CDR3 extends over 16 amino acids. The V gene lost 2 bases and the J gene lost 0 bases, with 12 bases spanning the gap. The CDR3 DNA reads as TGTGCCACCAGCAGAACGCCCACAGATAGCACAGATACGCAGTATTTT. Its protein is CATSRTPTDSTDTQYF.